The 5 T cell receptor beta chains in this list originate from one sample, sequenced in a study of blood T cells in healthy people across ages. A second PCR of about 7 to 11 cycles used a sample-barcoded 5' primer and a J-beta primer mix. A single record per CDR3 protein comes from TCRdb applying MiXCR to the 5' RACE reads. The table records 850,000 to 1,000,000 distinct CDR3 sequences, about 44% of them present only once. The source material was blood. These receptors came from a man aged 25 to 40 in good health.

The chain recombines TRBV6-2 or TRBV6-3 with TRBJ1-2; 10 bases align to TRBD1. Per the germline V gene, CDR1 is MNHEY and CDR2 is SVGEGT. The CDR3 spans 16 residues. J was trimmed by 3 bases and V by 2 bases; bases with no gene match: 6. The CDR3 spells CASSYNTGTGDYGYTF. Written as DNA, the CDR3 is TGTGCCAGCAGTTACAACACCGGGACAGGGGACTATGGCTACACCTTC.

This clonotype has a handful of counts. V and J are TRBV3-1 and TRBJ2-1; 9 bases are shared with TRBD2. Germline V CDR1 and CDR2: LGHDT, YNNKEL (reference sequence). This CDR3 is built from 16 residues. The trim removed 3 bases at V and 2 bases at J, leaving 5 bases unmatched. CDR3: CASSQGPSGAYNEQFF. The CDR3 coding sequence is TGTGCCAGCAGCCAGGGACCTAGCGGGGCCTACAATGAGCAGTTCTTC.

The gene calls are TRBV7-2 and TRBJ2-5; possibly TRBD1 or TRBD2 for D (5 bases each). The germline V gene has CDR1 SGHTA and CDR2 FQGNSA. This CDR3 has 18 amino acids. V was trimmed by 1 base and J by 2 bases, leaving 20 bases between them. CDR3 amino acids: CASSLEGRGAANQETQYF. In DNA form, the CDR3 reads TGTGCCAGCAGCTTAGAGGGGAGAGGAGCCGCGAATCAAGAGACCCAGTACTTC.

The chain uses TRBV29-1 and TRBJ1-1; D remains ambiguous. This CDR3 comprises 12 residues. V gave up 7 bases and J gave up 1 base, with 10 bases separating them. CDR1 and CDR2 (germline): SQVTM, ANQGSEA. CDR3 nucleotides: TGCAGCGCACGGCCGCCGAACACTGAAGCTTTCTTT. Protein sequence: CSARPPNTEAFF. Combining the CDR3 with reference TRBV29-1 and TRBJ1-1 gives the whole variable domain SAVISQKPSRDICQRGTSLTIQCQVDSQVTMMFWYRQQPGQSLTLIATANQGSEATYESGFVIDKFPISRPNLTFSTLTVSNMSPEDSSIYLCSARPPNTEAFFGQGTRLTVV.

On this clonotype itself: One junction end does not reproduce the germline sequence, and a read error may be involved. The rearrangement joins TRBV20-1 to TRBJ2-4; D unclear. TRBJ2-5 matches the DNA end more closely, so the J call is doubtful. The CDR3 has 13 residues. Germline V gene sequence: CDR1 DFQATT, CDR2 SNEGSKA (reference sequence). CDR3 protein: CSARPMNQGTQYF. CDR3 in DNA: TGCAGTGCTCGACCGATGAACCAAGGGACCCAGTACTTC.